This T cell receptor (beta chain) originates from a study of PD-L1 blockade in urothelial cancer. Study results and caveats: Improved survival was predicted by pretreatment blood TCR clonality below the median.

The data were produced by immunoSEQ multiplex PCR, yet TCRdb's version contains in-frame clones alone and is incomplete. The sample includes fewer than 40,000 clones, about 89% of them seen just once. By share, this clone ranks as medium-sized. The antigen remains unidentified. The CDR3 has 12 residues. Looked up from germline, CDR1 is MNHEY and CDR2 is SMNVEV (reference sequence). Trimming stripped 3 bases from V and 5 bases from J, with 8 bases between. The chain couples TRBV27 to TRBJ2-7; D possibly corresponds to TRBD2 (5 bases). The TCR sequence derives from a middle-aged man with urothelial cancer. The sequenced sample was PBMCs, obtained around atezolizumab (anti-PD-L1) treatment. CDR3 protein: CASSFNGNEQYF. In DNA, the CDR3 is TGTGCCAGCAGTTTCAACGGGAACGAGCAGTACTTC.